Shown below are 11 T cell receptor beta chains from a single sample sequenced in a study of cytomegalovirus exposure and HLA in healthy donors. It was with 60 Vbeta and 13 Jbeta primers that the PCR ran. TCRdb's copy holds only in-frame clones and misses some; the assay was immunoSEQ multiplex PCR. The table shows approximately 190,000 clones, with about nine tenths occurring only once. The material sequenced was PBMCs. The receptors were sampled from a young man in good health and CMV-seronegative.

The CDR3 is CASKRGQGNTEAFF. CDR3 DNA sequence: TGTGCCAGCAAAAGGGGACAGGGAAACACTGAAGCTTTCTTT. The rearrangement uses TRBV2 and TRBJ1-1; TRBD1 matches 9 bases. Germline V CDR1 and CDR2: SNHLY, FYNNEI. Trimming cost V 7 bases and J 2 bases; bases outside gene matches: 5. The CDR3 length is 14 residues.

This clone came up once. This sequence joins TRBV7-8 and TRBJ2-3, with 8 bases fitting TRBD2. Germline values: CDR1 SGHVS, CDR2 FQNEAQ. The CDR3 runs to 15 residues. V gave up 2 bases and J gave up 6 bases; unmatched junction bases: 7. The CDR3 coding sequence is TGTGCCAGCAGCTTAAGGGCGGGGGGCTGGGATACGCAGTATTTT. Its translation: CASSLRAGGWDTQYF.

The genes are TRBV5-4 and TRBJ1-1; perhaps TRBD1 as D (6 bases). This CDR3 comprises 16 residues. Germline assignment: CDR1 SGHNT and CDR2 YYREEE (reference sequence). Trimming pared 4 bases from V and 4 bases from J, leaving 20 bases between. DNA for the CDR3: TGTGCCAGCAGCCGGGGAATTACAGGGTCGAGCACTGAAGCTTTCTTT. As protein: CASSRGITGSSTEAFF.

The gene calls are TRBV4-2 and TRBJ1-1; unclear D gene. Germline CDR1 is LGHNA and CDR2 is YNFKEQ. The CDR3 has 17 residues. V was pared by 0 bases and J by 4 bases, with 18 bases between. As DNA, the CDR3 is TGTGCCAGCAGCCAAGATCGGGATTACCTTCAGCGCACTGAAGCTTTCTTT. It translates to CASSQDRDYLQRTEAFF.

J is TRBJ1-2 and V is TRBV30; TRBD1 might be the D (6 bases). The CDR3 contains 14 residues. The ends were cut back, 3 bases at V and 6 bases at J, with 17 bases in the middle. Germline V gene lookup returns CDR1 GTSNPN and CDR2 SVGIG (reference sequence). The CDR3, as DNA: TGTGCCTGGAGCGCCAACAGGGTAACCCATGGCTACACCTTC. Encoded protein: CAWSANRVTHGYTF.

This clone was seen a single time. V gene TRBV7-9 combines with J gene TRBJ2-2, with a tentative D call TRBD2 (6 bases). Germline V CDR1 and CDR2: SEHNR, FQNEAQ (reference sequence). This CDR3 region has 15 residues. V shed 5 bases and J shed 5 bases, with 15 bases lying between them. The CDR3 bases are TGTGCCAGCAGCCCTATGGGAGGAAGGACCGGGGAGCTGTTTTTT. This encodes CASSPMGGRTGELFF.

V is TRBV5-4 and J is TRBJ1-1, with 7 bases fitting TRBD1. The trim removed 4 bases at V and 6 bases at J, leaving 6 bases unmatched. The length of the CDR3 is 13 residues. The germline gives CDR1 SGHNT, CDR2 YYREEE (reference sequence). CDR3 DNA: TGTGCCAGCAGCGTGACAGGGATTCCTGAAGCTTTCTTT. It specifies CASSVTGIPEAFF.

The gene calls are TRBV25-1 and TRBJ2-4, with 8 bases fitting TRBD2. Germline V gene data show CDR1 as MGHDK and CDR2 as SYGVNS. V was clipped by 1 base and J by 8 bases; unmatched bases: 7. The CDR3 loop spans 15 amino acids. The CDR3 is CASSELGTSGHIQYF. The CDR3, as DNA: TGTGCCAGCAGTGAATTGGGAACTAGCGGTCACATTCAGTACTTC.

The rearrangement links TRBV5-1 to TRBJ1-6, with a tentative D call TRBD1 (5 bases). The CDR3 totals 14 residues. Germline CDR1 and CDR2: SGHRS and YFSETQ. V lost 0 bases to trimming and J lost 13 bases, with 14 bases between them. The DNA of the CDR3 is TGCGCCAGCAGCTTGGACCGACAGCTCTGGCCCCTCCACTTT. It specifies CASSLDRQLWPLHF.

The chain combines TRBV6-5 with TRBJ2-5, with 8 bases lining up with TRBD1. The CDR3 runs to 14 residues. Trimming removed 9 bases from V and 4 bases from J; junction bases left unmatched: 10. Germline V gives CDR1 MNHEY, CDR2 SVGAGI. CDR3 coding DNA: TGTGCCAGTTCCTTCAGGGGGCGCGGAGAGACCCAGTACTTC. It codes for CASSFRGRGETQYF.

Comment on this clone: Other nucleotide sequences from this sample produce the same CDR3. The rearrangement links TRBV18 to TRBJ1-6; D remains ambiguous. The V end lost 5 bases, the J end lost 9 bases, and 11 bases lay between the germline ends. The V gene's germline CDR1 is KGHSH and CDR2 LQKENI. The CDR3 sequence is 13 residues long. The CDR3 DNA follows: TGTGCCAGCTCATCGGATAGGAGTTCACCCCTCCACTTT. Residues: CASSSDRSSPLHF.